The entry that follows covers one TCR beta chain sequence. Profiling relied on immunoSEQ multiplex PCR, and the TCRdb table lists in-frame clones only, not all of them. The data contain more than 200,000 clones, more than 65% of them singletons. The sample belongs to a study of blood T cell repertoires in COVID-19. Study-level background: Both acute and convalescent COVID-19 samples were obtained from the United States, Italy and Spain.

Germline V lookup: CDR1 SGHRS, CDR2 YFSETQ. V lost 1 base, J lost 8 bases, and 13 bases stayed unmatched. The CDR3 has 16 residues. The clonotype was recovered from an elderly woman with acute or convalescent COVID-19. Sequenced material: peripheral blood. The V and J genes are TRBV5-1 and TRBJ2-3, with TRBD2 matching 7 bases. CDR3 in DNA: TGCGCCAGCAGCTTGCTCCCGGGGGGATCTTATGGTACGCAGTATTTT. It translates to CASSLLPGGSYGTQYF.